This T cell receptor (beta chain) is drawn from a study of blood T cell repertoires in COVID-19. Study overall: Acute and convalescent COVID-19 specimens originated in the United States, Italy and Spain. Sources were T cells, B-cell-depleted T cells, or PBMCs; the material itself was cDNA or gDNA.

The CDR3 runs to 13 residues. Germline CDR1 reads LGHDT; CDR2 reads YNNKEL (reference sequence). Trimming cost V 7 bases and J 4 bases, with 10 bases left between them. In the original workflow: From reference gene primer amplification, estimates of nucleated cell counts were derived. Assay: immunoSEQ multiplex PCR; the TCRdb copy retains only in-frame clones and omits some. That table supplies the V and J calls and clone size; D and trimming were determined from the DNA. The sample records about 120,000 clones, just over 85% being singletons. This clonotype was obtained from a woman between 50 and 59 years old with active or convalescent COVID-19. J is TRBJ2-2 and V is TRBV3-1 (or the pseudogene TRBV3-2); possibly TRBD2 for D (6 bases). Material: peripheral blood. This CDR3 is CASKWRATGELFF. CDR3 DNA: TGTGCCAGCAAGTGGAGGGCCACCGGGGAGCTGTTTTTT.